This T cell receptor (beta chain) is from a study of PD-1 blockade in mismatch repair-deficient tumors. Study-level information: Enrolled about 2013-2016, patients had progressing, pretreated mismatch repair-deficient cancers of over nine types. Whole-study findings and limits: Tumor-resident clones, often undetectable pretreatment in blood, expanded then contracted after pembrolizumab.

Points on this clone: The antigen remains undetermined.

Assay used: immunoSEQ multiplex PCR; TCRdb lists only in-frame clones, some missing. The table includes 40,000 to 60,000 clones, around 80% detected once. The CDR3 is 13 residues long. CDR1 and CDR2 from the germline V gene are GTSNPN and SVGIG (reference sequence). Trimming removed 1 base at V and 4 bases at J, with 10 bases between. All patients were mismatch repair deficient, assessed by either PCR or immunohistochemistry. A few pembrolizumab responders had their TCRs sequenced. This TCR derives from an adult with mismatch repair-deficient cancer. The genes are TRBV30 and TRBJ1-2; no clear D gene. The source material was peripheral blood, sampled 4 weeks after starting pembrolizumab. For the CDR3, the DNA is TGTGCCTGGAGTGAGGAGGATAGCTATGGCTACACCTTC. This translates into CAWSEEDSYGYTF. The whole variable domain, filled in from reference TRBV30 and TRBJ1-2, reads SQTIHQWPATLVQPVGSPLSLECTVEGTSNPNLYWYRQAAGRGLQLLFYSVGIGQISSEVPQNLSASRPQDRQFILSSKKLLLSDSGFYLCAWSEEDSYGYTFGSGTRLTVV.